This TCR beta chain derives from a study of T-cell memory formation after mild COVID-19. Constant-segment primers were used for 5'RACE, and the resulting TCR alpha and TCR beta cDNA libraries carried sample barcodes and UMIs. MiXCR, applied by TCRdb to the 5' RACE reads, yields one record per CDR3 protein. The sample has 150,000 to 200,000 distinct CDR3 sequences; over 20% are singletons. CDR1 is MGHRA, CDR2 YSYEKL, per germline. Between the trimmed V and J ends, which lost 7 bases and 1 base, there was a span of 11 bases. The CDR3 runs to 14 residues. Whole-study results and caveats: CM and EM subsets held most contracting CD4+ clones; EMRA held CD8+ ones. Pre-infection memory contained some responding clones, which suggested that cross-reactive memory had joined.

This clonotype was detected only a few times. The antigen is not known. This sequence joins TRBV4-1 and TRBJ1-3; maybe TRBD1 (5 bases). This clonotype was obtained from an adult woman who had mild COVID-19 (a few samples of this study predate the infection). Cell type and time point are not known. The sequencing sample was made of PBMCs or a T cell subset sorted from them (not recorded which). For the CDR3, the DNA is TGCGCCAGCACGGGACTGGGTTCTGGAAACACCATATATTTT. Protein sequence: CASTGLGSGNTIYF.